This T cell receptor beta chain appears in the sequencing data of a study of immune heterogeneity within non-small cell lung tumors. Study summary: The tumor set comprised several squamous cell carcinomas and 9 to 10 non-squamous carcinomas (plus 1 not otherwise specified). The study, taken as a whole, reports: The study found identical dominant CDR3 beta clonotypes recurring across tumor sites within a patient, alongside site-unique high-frequency clones. For the most part, the T-cell receptor beta clonotypes present at high frequency were distinct from one individual patient to the next.

Per germline, CDR1 MNHEY and CDR2 SMNVEV (reference sequence). The CDR3 has 13 amino acids. The template for each sample was approximately 0.65 ug of genomic DNA, which had been extracted from bulk tumor tissue. Several far-apart biopsies were taken per primary tumor during surgery. Their non-small cell lung cancer was newly diagnosed and untreated, and the patients underwent curative surgery. Sample donors consisted of newly diagnosed non-small cell lung cancer patients who were undergoing surgery with curative intent. TCR beta CDR3 regions came from multiplex PCR with 32 forward V and 13 reverse J primers. TCRdb re-derived calls from the multiplex PCR reads in MiXCR, one entry per CDR3 protein. The sample gives 20,000 to 25,000 distinct CDR3 sequences, around a quarter of which show up once; 3.5% to 4.5% is in the top ten. In regard to this clonotype: Its antigen is not known. This could be a read error, since a much larger clone is one nucleotide away.

The V and J genes are TRBV27 and TRBJ2-3; no reliable D call. The sequencing input was lung tumor tissue. The receptor comes from a man aged 35 to 55 with non-small cell lung cancer. CDR3 in amino acids: CATSLGRTDTQYF. DNA for the CDR3: TGTGCCACCAGTCTAGGACGGACAGATACGCAGTATTTT.